The clone carrying this T cell receptor beta chain was counted a few times. Measured with immunoSEQ multiplex PCR; TCRdb has only the in-frame clones, and not every one. The top ten clones hold approximately 0.55% of a sample with some 70,000 clones, 75% to 90% of them seen once. The CDR3 extends over 14 amino acids. Germline CDR1 reads MDHEN; CDR2 reads SYDVKM. V lost 6 bases, J lost 1 base, and 3 bases stayed unmatched. This entry comes from a study of T cell clones after liver transplantation. The TCR originated in a human donor who received a liver transplant. This specimen was CD4+ T cells from blood, taken before liver transplant. The V gene is TRBV28, the J gene TRBJ1-2; TRBD1 matches at 9 bases. The CDR3 protein is CASSTTGGNYGYTF. In nucleotides, the CDR3 is TGTGCCAGCAGCACGACAGGGGGTAACTATGGCTACACCTTC.